What follows are 10 T cell receptor beta chains derived from one specimen sequenced in a study of blood T cell repertoires in COVID-19. Measured with immunoSEQ multiplex PCR; TCRdb has only the in-frame clones, and not every one. The sample has fewer than 250,000 clones; about 83% are singletons. The sequenced material came from peripheral blood. The receptor set was obtained from a man over 45 with active or convalescent COVID-19.

The chain joins TRBV30 to TRBJ1-4, with 12 bases fitting TRBD1. Germline V CDR1 and CDR2: GTSNPN, SVGIG (reference sequence). The V gene end was trimmed by 0 bases and the J gene end by 8 bases; junction bases not matched to a gene: 7. The CDR3 sequence is 16 residues long. The CDR3 nucleotides read TGTGCCTGGAGTGTCAGGGACAGGGGGCTAGCGGAAAAACTGTTTTTT. Protein: CAWSVRDRGLAEKLFF.

This rearrangement joins TRBV19 to TRBJ1-1; D remains ambiguous. This CDR3 contains 12 residues. Germline CDR1 LNHDA, CDR2 SQIVND (reference sequence). Trimming cost V 5 bases and J 2 bases, with 6 bases left between them. The CDR3 DNA reads TGTGCCAGTAGTTACGGTAACACTGAAGCTTTCTTT. Translation: CASSYGNTEAFF.

The chain carries TRBV9 and TRBJ2-7; 10 bases align to TRBD2. Losses at the gene ends were 0 bases for V and 2 bases for J; bases not matched to a gene: 2. Germline V gene data show CDR1 as SGDLS and CDR2 as YYNGEE. This CDR3 is 15 amino acids long. This CDR3 is CASSVGLAGAYEQYF. The CDR3 DNA reads TGTGCCAGCAGCGTAGGCCTAGCGGGGGCCTACGAGCAGTACTTC.

V is TRBV7-9 and J is TRBJ2-5; TRBD1 matches 7 bases. V dropped 4 bases and J dropped 0; count of bases not matched to a gene: 2. The germline gives CDR1 SEHNR, CDR2 FQNEAQ (reference sequence). The CDR3 loop spans 14 amino acids. Here the CDR3 DNA reads TGTGCCAGCAGCTCCGACAGGGACCAAGAGACCCAGTACTTC. Its translation: CASSSDRDQETQYF.

The rearrangement uses TRBV2 and TRBJ2-3; perhaps TRBD2 as D (6 bases). The CDR3 contains 17 residues. Per germline, CDR1 SNHLY and CDR2 FYNNEI. V lost 3 bases to trimming and J lost 3 bases, with 19 bases between them. CDR3 sequence: CASSERGSAGGTDTQYF. Written as DNA, the CDR3 is TGTGCCAGCAGTGAGCGGGGCTCGGCGGGCGGGACAGATACGCAGTATTTT.

In this sample, this clone turned up once. J is TRBJ2-5 and V is TRBV11-3; D is ambiguous. V lost 1 base and J lost 1, with 7 bases in between. CDR1 and CDR2 from the germline V gene are SGHNT and YENEEA. The CDR3 covers 14 residues. CDR3 amino acids: CASSLGAGQETQYF. CDR3 nucleotides: TGTGCCAGCAGCTTAGGGGCAGGCCAAGAGACCCAGTACTTC. Based on the CDR3 plus reference TRBV11-3 and TRBJ2-5, the full variable domain is EAGVVQSPRYKIIEKKQPVAFWCNPISGHNTLYWYLQNLGQGPELLIRYENEEAVDDSQLPKDRFSAERLKGVDSTLKIQPAELGDSAVYLCASSLGAGQETQYFGPGTRLLVL.

This clone was observed a few times. This chain uses TRBV6-2 or TRBV6-3 with TRBJ2-5; D is unresolved. This CDR3 comprises 11 residues. V lost 5 bases and J lost 5, with 6 bases in between. Germline CDR1 is MNHEY and CDR2 is SVGEGT. CDR3 protein: CASSAQETQYF. DNA for the CDR3: TGTGCCAGCAGTGCACAGGAGACCCAGTACTTC.

The genes are TRBV23-1 and TRBJ2-1; possible D gene TRBD2, 6 bases. TRBV23-1 is sorted into the ORF group, with uncertain function. The CDR3 has 15 residues. Written as DNA, the CDR3 is TGCTCCAAACGACCAGAGACTAGGTGCTACAATGAGCAGTTCTTC. It translates to CSKRPETRCYNEQFF.

This sequence joins TRBV28 and TRBJ1-3; D gene uncertain. V lost 8 bases and J 4 bases, leaving 18 bases between the germline ends. This CDR3 is built from 15 residues. Germline CDR1 reads MDHEN; CDR2 reads SYDVKM. In DNA, the CDR3 is TGTGCCAGCGGGCCTCCCGGGGATGGGGGAAACACCATATATTTT. Protein: CASGPPGDGGNTIYF.

The chain couples TRBV6-4 to TRBJ1-2; D gene uncertain. The CDR3 has 12 residues. Trimming shortened V by 2 bases and J by 8 bases, and 9 bases separated the two germline ends. Germline V gene lookup returns CDR1 MRHNA and CDR2 SNTAGT. The CDR3 nucleotides are TGTGCCAGCAGTGACCCGCAGTCCGGCTACACCTTC. Amino acids: CASSDPQSGYTF.